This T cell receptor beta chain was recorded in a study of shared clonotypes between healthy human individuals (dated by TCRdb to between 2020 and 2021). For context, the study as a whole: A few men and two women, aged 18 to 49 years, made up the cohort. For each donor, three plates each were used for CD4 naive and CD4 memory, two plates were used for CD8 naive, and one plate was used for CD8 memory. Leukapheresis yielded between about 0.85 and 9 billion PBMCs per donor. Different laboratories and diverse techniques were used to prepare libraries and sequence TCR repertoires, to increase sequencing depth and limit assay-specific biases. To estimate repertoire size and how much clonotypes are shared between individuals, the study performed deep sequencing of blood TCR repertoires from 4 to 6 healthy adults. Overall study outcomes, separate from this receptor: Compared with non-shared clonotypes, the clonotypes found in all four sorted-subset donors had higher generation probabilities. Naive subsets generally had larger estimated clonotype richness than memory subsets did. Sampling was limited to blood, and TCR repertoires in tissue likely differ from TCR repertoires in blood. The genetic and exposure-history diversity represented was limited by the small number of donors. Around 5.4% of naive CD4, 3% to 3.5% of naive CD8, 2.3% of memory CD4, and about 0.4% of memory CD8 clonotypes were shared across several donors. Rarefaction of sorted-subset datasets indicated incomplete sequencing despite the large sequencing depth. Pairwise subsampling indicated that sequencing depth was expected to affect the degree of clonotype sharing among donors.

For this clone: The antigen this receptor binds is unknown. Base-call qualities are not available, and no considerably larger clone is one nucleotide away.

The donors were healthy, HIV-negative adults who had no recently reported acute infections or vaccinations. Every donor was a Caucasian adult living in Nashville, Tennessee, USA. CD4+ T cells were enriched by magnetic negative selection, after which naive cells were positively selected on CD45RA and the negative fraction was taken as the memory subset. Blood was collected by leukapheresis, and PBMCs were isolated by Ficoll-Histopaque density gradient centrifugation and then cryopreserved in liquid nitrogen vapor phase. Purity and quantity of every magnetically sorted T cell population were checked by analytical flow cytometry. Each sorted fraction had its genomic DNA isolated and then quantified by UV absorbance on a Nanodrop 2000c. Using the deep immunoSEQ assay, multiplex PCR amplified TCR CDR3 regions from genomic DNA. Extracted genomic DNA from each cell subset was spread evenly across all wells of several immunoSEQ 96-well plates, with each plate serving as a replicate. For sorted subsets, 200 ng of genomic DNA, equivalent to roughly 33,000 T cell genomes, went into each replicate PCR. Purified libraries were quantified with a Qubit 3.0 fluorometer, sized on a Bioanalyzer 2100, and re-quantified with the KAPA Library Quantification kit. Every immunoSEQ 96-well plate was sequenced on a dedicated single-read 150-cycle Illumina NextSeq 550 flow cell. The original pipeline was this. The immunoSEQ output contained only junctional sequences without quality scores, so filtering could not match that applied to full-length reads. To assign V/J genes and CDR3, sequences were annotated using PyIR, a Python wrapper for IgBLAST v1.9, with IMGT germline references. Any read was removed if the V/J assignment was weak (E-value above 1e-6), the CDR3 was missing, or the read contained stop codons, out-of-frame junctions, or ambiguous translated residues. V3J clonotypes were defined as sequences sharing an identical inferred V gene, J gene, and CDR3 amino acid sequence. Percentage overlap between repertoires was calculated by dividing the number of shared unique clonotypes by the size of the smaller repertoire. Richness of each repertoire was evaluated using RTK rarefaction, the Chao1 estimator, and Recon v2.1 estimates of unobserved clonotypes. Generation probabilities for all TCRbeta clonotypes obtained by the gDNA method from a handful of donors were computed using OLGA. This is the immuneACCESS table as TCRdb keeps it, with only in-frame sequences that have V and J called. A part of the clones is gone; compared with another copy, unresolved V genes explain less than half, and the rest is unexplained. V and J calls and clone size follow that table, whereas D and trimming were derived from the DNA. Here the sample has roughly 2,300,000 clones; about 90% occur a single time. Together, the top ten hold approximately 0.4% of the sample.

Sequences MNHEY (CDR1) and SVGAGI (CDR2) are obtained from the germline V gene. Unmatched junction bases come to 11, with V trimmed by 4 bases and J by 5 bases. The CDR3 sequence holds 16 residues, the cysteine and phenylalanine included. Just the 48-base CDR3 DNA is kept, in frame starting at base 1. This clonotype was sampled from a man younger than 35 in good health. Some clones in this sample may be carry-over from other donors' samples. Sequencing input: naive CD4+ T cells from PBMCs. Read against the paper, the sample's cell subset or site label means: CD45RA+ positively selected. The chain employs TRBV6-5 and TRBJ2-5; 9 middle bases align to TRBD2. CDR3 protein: CASSFLAGQFRETQYF. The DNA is TGTGCCAGCAGTTTCCTAGCGGGACAGTTCAGGGAGACCCAGTACTTC.